A selection of T cell receptor beta chains follows, all from one sample in a study of blood T cell repertoires in COVID-19. Using immunoSEQ multiplex PCR, the repertoire was profiled, and TCRdb retains in-frame clones only, with some absent. The data contain 25,000 to 35,000 clones, more than 85% of them singletons. Sequencing input: peripheral blood. These receptors all stem from a human donor in a cohort sampled during active COVID-19. Both conserved end residues are part of each CDR3. A D gene is named only where the DNA matches it firmly. Clone sizes are given selectively: once, few, many, or a class where the clone is expanded.

clone size	V gene	J gene	D gene	CDR3 DNA	CDR3 protein
.	TRBV5-4	TRBJ1-2	.	TGTGCCAGCAGCTTTTCTGGAGGGACCGGCTATGGCTACACCTTC	CASSFSGGTGYGYTF
.	TRBV9	TRBJ1-2	.	TGTGCCAGCAGCGCGACAGGAAACTATGGCTACACCTTC	CASSATGNYGYTF
.	TRBV11-3	TRBJ2-5	TRBD1	TGTGCCAGCAGCGCACGACAGGGCTCTGTAGAGACCCAGTACTTC	CASSARQGSVETQYF
.	TRBV7-2	TRBJ1-2	.	TGTGCCAGCAGCTTAGAACCCGGGTATGGCTACACCTTC	CASSLEPGYGYTF
.	TRBV28	TRBJ2-6	.	TGTGCCAGCAGTTTTTGGGGCAGGGGCCGCTCTGGGGCCAACGTCCTGACTTTC	CASSFWGRGRSGANVLTF
.	TRBV30	TRBJ2-1	TRBD2	TGTGCCTGGAGACGAGGGAGGGTTAACAATGAGCAGTTCTTC	CAWRRGRVNNEQFF
.	TRBV5-1	TRBJ2-7	TRBD2	TGCGCCAGCAGCCCCGGGGGGGGCTCCTACGAGCAGTACTTC	CASSPGGGSYEQYF
once	TRBV2	TRBJ1-1	.	TGTGCCAGCATGGAAACAGGCGGGAACACTGAAGCTTTCTTT	CASMETGGNTEAFF
.	TRBV7-8	TRBJ1-6	.	TGTGCCAGCAGCTTAGACGCGGGGGCAAACTCACCCCTCCACTTT	CASSLDAGANSPLHF
.	TRBV18	TRBJ2-1	TRBD2	TGTGCCAGCTCACAACTAGCGGGTTTATACAATGAGCAGTTCTTC	CASSQLAGLYNEQFF
.	TRBV5-1	TRBJ2-3	TRBD1	TGCGCCAGCAGCTTGAGTTCCCGGGACAGGGGGCCATCAGATACGCAGTATTTT	CASSLSSRDRGPSDTQYF
.	TRBV27	TRBJ2-1	.	TGTGCCAGCAGTTCCTTCGGTCGGTACAATGAGCAGTTCTTC	CASSSFGRYNEQFF
.	TRBV7-6	TRBJ2-1	TRBD2	TGTGCCAGCAGCTTAACTGCTAGCGGGAGAGGCGATGAGCAGTTCTTC	CASSLTASGRGDEQFF
.	TRBV7-8	TRBJ2-7	.	TGTGCCAGCAGCTTAGTGGGCAGGGGTACCTACGAGCAGTACTTC	CASSLVGRGTYEQYF
.	TRBV15	TRBJ2-7	TRBD1	TGTGCCACCAGCACAAGGACAGGTTTCTCCTACGAGCAGTACTTC	CATSTRTGFSYEQYF
.	TRBV12-5	TRBJ2-3	TRBD2	TGTGCTAGTGGTTTGTTGACTAGCGGGAGAGGGAGCACAGATACGCAGTATTTT	CASGLLTSGRGSTDTQYF
.	TRBV30	TRBJ2-1	TRBD2	TGTGCCTGGAGCACGGGACTAGCGTCCGATGAGCAGTTCTTC	CAWSTGLASDEQFF
.	TRBV7-3	TRBJ1-2	TRBD1	TGTGCCAGCAGCTTAGGCACAGGGGGTAGAGATGGCTACACCTTC	CASSLGTGGRDGYTF
.	TRBV5-1	TRBJ2-7	.	TGCGCCAGCAGCTTGACTAGTGGGTCTTCCTACGAGCAGTACTTC	CASSLTSGSSYEQYF
.	TRBV30	TRBJ2-7	TRBD2	TGTGCCTGGAGGAAGTCTAGCGGGGCATACTACGAGCAGTACTTC	CAWRKSSGAYYEQYF
.	TRBV30	TRBJ1-1	.	TGTGCCTGGAGTTTGGGGGCGAGTCTGAACACTGAAGCTTTCTTT	CAWSLGASLNTEAFF
.	TRBV27	TRBJ2-3	TRBD2	TGTGCCAGCAGTTTAGCGGGGGTTATGGGAACAGATACGCAGTATTTT	CASSLAGVMGTDTQYF
.	TRBV15	TRBJ1-5	TRBD1	TGTGCCACCAGCAGAGAAGCAGGGGGCTTCTTTCAGCCCCAGCATTTT	CATSREAGGFFQPQHF
.	TRBV28	TRBJ1-1	.	TGTGCCAGCAGTACGGGACTCAGGAACACTGAAGCTTTCTTT	CASSTGLRNTEAFF
.	TRBV5-6	TRBJ2-7	.	TGTGCCAGCAGCTTCGGCGGTCACTCCTACGAGCAGTACTTC	CASSFGGHSYEQYF
once	TRBV3-1/TRBV3-2	TRBJ2-1	.	TGTGCCAGCAGCCCGATAGGGGGCCGGGGCGGGATTAACTACAATGAGCAGTTCTTC	CASSPIGGRGGINYNEQFF
once	TRBV19	TRBJ2-7	TRBD1	TGTGCCAGTAGTATTCGACAGGGAGCCTACGAGCAGTACTTC	CASSIRQGAYEQYF
.	TRBV10-3	TRBJ2-7	TRBD1	TGTGCCATCAGTGACCGGGACAGGGTAAACGAGCAGTACTTC	CAISDRDRVNEQYF
.	TRBV30	TRBJ1-4	.	TGTGCCTGGTCGAGATTTAATGAAAAACTGTTTTTT	CAWSRFNEKLFF
.	TRBV27	TRBJ2-1	TRBD1	TGTGCCAGCAGTTTCCAAGACAGGGCTGAGCAGTTCTTC	CASSFQDRAEQFF
.	TRBV12-3/TRBV12-4	TRBJ1-5	.	TGTGCCAGCAGTTTACCGCCAGGCTCTCTCCAGCATTTT	CASSLPPGSLQHF
.	TRBV5-1	TRBJ2-5	.	TGCGCCAGCAGCTTGGCTCGGGGGTTAGCGGAGCCCCAGTACTTC	CASSLARGLAEPQYF
.	TRBV19	TRBJ2-7	.	TGTGCCAGTAGTGCACAAAGCTCCTACGAGCAGTACTTC	CASSAQSSYEQYF
.	TRBV18	TRBJ1-2	.	TGTGCCAGCTCACCACTTGACACTCTCGACTACACCTTC	CASSPLDTLDYTF
.	TRBV3-1/TRBV3-2	TRBJ1-5	TRBD1	TGTGCCAGCAGCGAGGGACAGGGAATTCGCAATCAGCCCCAGCATTTT	CASSEGQGIRNQPQHF
medium-sized	TRBV23-1	TRBJ2-7	TRBD1	TGCGCCAGCAGTCATCTCCGGGACAGGGGCAACGAGCAGTACTTC	CASSHLRDRGNEQYF
.	TRBV24-1	TRBJ2-6	TRBD1	TGTGCCACCAGTGACCGACCGGGACAGGGGGCGCGGTCTGGGGCCAACGTCCTGACTTTC	CATSDRPGQGARSGANVLTF
.	TRBV11-2	TRBJ2-7	.	TGTGCCAGCAGCCCACATTACGAGCAGTACTTC	CASSPHYEQYF
.	TRBV9	TRBJ2-7	TRBD2	TGTGCCAGCAGCGTAGGCGGGAGGTACGAGCAGTACTTC	CASSVGGRYEQYF
.	TRBV24-1	TRBJ2-1	TRBD2	TGTGCCACCAGTGATCCCGGGACTAGCAGGTACAATGAGCAGTTCTTC	CATSDPGTSRYNEQFF
.	TRBV28	TRBJ2-2	TRBD2	TGTGCCAGCCTGGCTGGGGATAGCGGGAATACCGGGGAGCTGTTTTTT	CASLAGDSGNTGELFF
.	TRBV18	TRBJ2-1	.	TGTGCCAGCTCACCACCTGGGAGCTCCTACAATGAGCAGTTCTTC	CASSPPGSSYNEQFF
.	TRBV7-2	TRBJ2-1	TRBD2	TGTGCCAGCAGCTTAGGAGTAGCGGGAGGGATGTTCTTC	CASSLGVAGGMFF
.	TRBV5-6	TRBJ1-2	TRBD1	TGTGCCAGCGTAGCCGGGACAGTCGGTGGCTACACCTTC	CASVAGTVGGYTF
.	TRBV7-8	TRBJ1-4	.	TGTGCCAGCAGCTTAGTACAGGGATTCGAGAAAGCAACTAATGAAAAACTGTTTTTT	CASSLVQGFEKATNEKLFF
.	TRBV28	TRBJ2-7	TRBD2	TGTGCCAGCAGTTTGGGGACTAGCTTTCGCTACGAGCAGTACTTC	CASSLGTSFRYEQYF
.	TRBV11-2	TRBJ2-7	.	TGTGCCAGCAGCCCGTCGACAGGCCCACGCAGGTACGAGCAGTACTTC	CASSPSTGPRRYEQYF
.	TRBV20-1	TRBJ2-3	TRBD2	TGCAGTGCTAGTCTCCTAGCGGGTCTCACAGATACGCAGTATTTT	CSASLLAGLTDTQYF
.	TRBV5-6	TRBJ1-5	TRBD1	TGTGCCAGCAGCTCGTACAGGGGTCAGCCCCAGCATTTT	CASSSYRGQPQHF
.	TRBV27	TRBJ2-7	TRBD2	TGTGCCAGCAGTTTGGGAGCGGGAGTAGTGCAGTACTTC	CASSLGAGVVQYF
.	TRBV6-5	TRBJ2-7	TRBD1	TGTGCCAGCAGGATCAAGGACAGGACGACCTACGAGCAGTACTTC	CASRIKDRTTYEQYF
.	TRBV5-4	TRBJ2-1	.	TGTGCCAGCAGACCTAGCACCGGCTCCTACAATGAGCAGTTCTTC	CASRPSTGSYNEQFF
.	TRBV5-1	TRBJ1-6	TRBD1	TGCGCCAGCAGCCCGGGACAGGGGGGATTAGGATCACCCCTCCACTTT	CASSPGQGGLGSPLHF